This record covers a single T cell receptor (beta chain). Generated by immunoSEQ multiplex PCR, the TCRdb table keeps only in-frame clones and is missing some. The sample carries approximately 20,000 clones, roughly 84% recorded once. The CDR3 loop spans 18 amino acids. The germline V gene has CDR1 LGHNA and CDR2 YSLEER. The V end lost 2 bases, the J end lost 5 bases, and 22 bases lay between the germline ends. The sample comes from a study of T cell changes during pregnancy in multiple sclerosis. The sequencing here drew on CD8+ T cells from peripheral blood mononuclear cells, taken after pregnancy. This chain joins TRBV4-3 and TRBJ2-4; TRBD1 might be the D (5 bases). The source of this sequence is a female donor with multiple sclerosis, enrolled in a pregnancy study. The CDR3 region has the DNA TGCGCCAGCAGCCAATCACTGGGTTATGGCCAGGGCGAAAACATTCAGTACTTC. Amino acids: CASSQSLGYGQGENIQYF.